The sequence of this T cell receptor (beta chain) was determined in a study of tumor and adjacent non-tumor tissue in lung cancer. Turning to the study itself: Patients comprised over 9 adenocarcinoma, 2 squamous cell carcinoma and 1 small cell lung cancer. On average, productive TCRbeta reads reached roughly 4.2 million per sample.

The count of this clonotype is one. Its antigen is still unknown. A much larger clonotype is one base distant, so this may be a read error. The template was RNA from unsorted bulk tissue. The normal lung tissue was taken more than 3 cm from the tumor edge. Overall study findings and caveats: TCR diversity was significantly greater in tumor than normal lung tissue. Tumor repertoires had a smaller top 100 clone share than normal lung.

A modified ARM-PCR protocol with three rounds of nested PCR amplified TCRbeta. TCRdb recomputed calls from the multiplex PCR reads with MiXCR, one row per CDR3 protein. The sample yields 90,000 to 100,000 distinct CDR3 sequences, roughly 80% seen once. Material: distant non-tumor lung tissue. This TCR came from a man aged 55 to 70 with small cell lung cancer.

CDR3 sequence (DNA): TGTGACAGCAGTCCAGGGACTAGCAGACAAGAGACCCAGTACTTC. Translating it yields CDSSPGTSRQETQYF. The chain joins TRBV28 to TRBJ2-5, with TRBD2 matching over 9 bases. This CDR3 spans 15 amino acids. Germline-derived CDR1 and CDR2 are MDHEN and SYDVKM. The variable domain in full, with the rest retrieved from reference TRBV28 and TRBJ2-5, is DVKVTQSSRYLVKRTGEKVFLECVQDMDHENMFWYRQDPGLGLRLIYFSYDVKMKEKGDIPEGYSVSREKKERFSLILESASTNQTSMYLCDSSPGTSRQETQYFGPGTRLLVL.